Only a few counts were recorded for the clone carrying this TCR beta chain. The sample is drawn from a study of blood T cell repertoires in COVID-19. Clones were read by immunoSEQ multiplex PCR, and TCRdb kept only the in-frame ones, dropping some. The sample records over 300,000 clones, around four fifths being singletons. The sequencing input was peripheral blood. The TCR originated in a woman between 45 and 65 years old with acute or convalescent COVID-19.

CDR3 sequence reads: CASSLDAGELFF. The CDR3 DNA sequence: TGTGCCAGCAGCTTAGATGCGGGGGAGCTGTTTTTT. This chain uses TRBV11-2 with TRBJ2-2; D gene uncertain. With 0 bases removed from V and 8 bases from J, the gap between germline ends came to 4 bases. The CDR3 spans 12 residues. CDR1 is SGHAT and CDR2 is FQNNGV in the germline V gene.